This TCR beta chain was sequenced for a study of blood T cell repertoires in COVID-19. V lost 8 bases, J lost 5 bases, and 6 bases stayed unmatched. The V gene's germline CDR1 is MNHEY and CDR2 SVGAGI. The CDR3 runs to 13 residues. Produced via immunoSEQ multiplex PCR; TCRdb's table is partial and in-frame only. The data contain 110,000 or so clones, about 85% of them singletons. Sequencing used peripheral blood. The chain employs TRBV6-5 and TRBJ2-1; 7 bases fit TRBD1. The TCR was taken from a human donor in a cohort sampled during active COVID-19. Here the CDR3 DNA reads TGTGCCAGCCGACGGGACAGCAACAATGAGCAGTTCTTC. Amino acid sequence: CASRRDSNNEQFF.